This T cell receptor beta chain was found in a study of response to subunit inactivated influenza vaccine. In its sample, this clonotype was seen a few times. MiXCR, applied by TCRdb to the RT-PCR reads, yields one record per CDR3 protein. The sample gives 750,000 to 850,000 distinct CDR3 sequences, 18% of which show up once; approximately 10% is in the top ten. Trimming removed 6 bases at V and 4 bases at J, with 15 bases between. The CDR3 is 14 residues long. Per germline, CDR1 LNHDA and CDR2 SQIVND (reference sequence). Sequenced material: PBMCs from blood, taken about 5 days after vaccination. The rearrangement uses TRBV19 and TRBJ1-1; D is unclear. The sequence was collected from a man aged 45-65 years who received an inactivated influenza vaccine. CDR3 DNA: TGTGCCAGTAGCTCTGACACTCTGAGCACTGAAGCTTTCTTT. The encoded protein is CASSSDTLSTEAFF. The whole variable domain, filled in from reference TRBV19 and TRBJ1-1, reads DGGITQSPKYLFRKEGQNVTLSCEQNLNHDAMYWYRQDPGQGLRLIYYSQIVNDFQKGDIAEGYSVSREKKESFPLTVTSAQKNPTAFYLCASSSDTLSTEAFFGQGTRLTVV.